Each of the 20 T cell receptor beta chains below was sequenced from the same sample in a study of blood T cell repertoires in COVID-19. The method was immunoSEQ multiplex PCR; TCRdb's version includes in-frame clones alone and lacks a portion of them. The sample includes under 200,000 clones, 70% to 90% of them seen just once. Sequencing input: peripheral blood. The receptor source for this set is an older woman with COVID-19, enrolled during active disease.

Written as DNA, the CDR3 is TGTGCCAGTAGTCCCCGGGACTTCGAGCAGTACTTC. As protein: CASSPRDFEQYF. The chain couples TRBV19 to TRBJ2-7, with a tentative D call TRBD2 (6 bases). This CDR3 is 12 amino acids long. V was pared by 5 bases and J by 6 bases, with 11 bases between. Germline V lookup: CDR1 LNHDA, CDR2 SQIVND (reference sequence).

J is TRBJ2-2 and V is TRBV5-1; TRBD2 matches 9 bases. This CDR3 spans 19 amino acids. Trimming took 5 bases from V and 2 from J; bases not matched to a gene: 16. Germline V CDR1 and CDR2: SGHRS, YFSETQ. The CDR3 spells CASRDPPSGRLPNTGELFF. The CDR3 DNA is TGCGCCAGCAGGGACCCTCCGAGCGGGAGGCTACCAAACACCGGGGAGCTGTTTTTT.

The chain combines TRBV6-5 with TRBJ2-1, with D perhaps TRBD2 (6 bases). The germline V and J ends were trimmed by 0 bases and 4 bases, with 10 bases remaining between them. There are 15 residues in the CDR3. Germline CDR1 is MNHEY and CDR2 is SVGAGI. The CDR3 nucleotides are TGTGCCAGCAGTTACTCAGGGACTCCATACAATGAGCAGTTCTTC. Its translation is CASSYSGTPYNEQFF.

This clone was seen a handful of times. The chain links TRBV4-2 to TRBJ2-3; D unresolved. The V and J ends lost 0 bases and 1 base respectively, with 11 bases between them. Germline CDR1 and CDR2: LGHNA and YNFKEQ. The CDR3 contains 16 residues. The CDR3 DNA reads as TGTGCCAGCAGCCAAGAGGTAGCTCCTCGCACAGATACGCAGTATTTT. As protein: CASSQEVAPRTDTQYF.

The chain links TRBV28 to TRBJ1-2; D gene ambiguous. V lost 2 bases to trimming and J lost 7 bases, with 14 bases between them. The CDR3 contains 14 residues. Germline CDR1 and CDR2: MDHEN and SYDVKM. DNA for the CDR3: TGTGCCAGCAGTTTAGCGGCCCTTATCCGTGGCTACACCTTC. Its translation: CASSLAALIRGYTF.

V usage is TRBV15 and J usage is TRBJ1-2, with D hard to call. Trimming removed 3 bases from V and 3 bases from J, with 8 bases in between. The CDR3 totals 13 residues. CDR1 is LNHNV and CDR2 is YYDKDF in the germline V gene (reference sequence). CDR3 residues: CATSRGRHYGYTF. Here the CDR3 DNA reads TGTGCCACCAGCAGGGGCCGGCACTATGGCTACACCTTC.

V usage is TRBV20-1 and J usage is TRBJ2-3; 10 positions match TRBD2. V trimming: 3 bases; J trimming: 1 base; junction bases outside the gene matches: 1. The CDR3 is made up of 14 amino acids. Per germline, CDR1 DFQATT and CDR2 SNEGSKA (reference sequence). The CDR3 DNA follows: TGCAGTGCTAGTGGGACTAGCGGCACAGATACGCAGTATTTT. Protein: CSASGTSGTDTQYF.

This sequence joins TRBV30 and TRBJ1-1; the D gene is possibly TRBD1 (5 bases). Trimming removed 2 bases at V and 3 bases at J, with 10 bases between. Germline-derived CDR1 and CDR2 are GTSNPN and SVGIG (reference sequence). The CDR3 covers 13 residues. In DNA form, the CDR3 reads TGTGCCTGGAGTCCTCGACAGTACACTGAAGCTTTCTTT. Translation: CAWSPRQYTEAFF.

The chain couples TRBV4-3 to TRBJ2-7, with 7 bases lining up with TRBD2. Germline assignment: CDR1 LGHNA and CDR2 YSLEER. The CDR3 is 14 amino acids. V was pared by 0 bases and J by 3 bases, with 2 bases of the junction left unmatched. Here the CDR3 reads CASSQDPGGYEQYF. In nucleotides, the CDR3 is TGCGCCAGCAGCCAAGATCCGGGGGGCTACGAGCAGTACTTC.

This clone was observed a handful of times. The chain employs TRBV6-6 and TRBJ2-1; TRBD2 matches at 9 bases. Losses at the gene ends were 1 base for V and 6 bases for J; bases not matched to a gene: 7. This CDR3 is 16 amino acids long. In germline, CDR1 is MNHNY, CDR2 SVGAGI (reference sequence). Written as DNA, the CDR3 is TGTGCCAGCAGTTACTGGGGGCGGGAGGGTCGCAATGAGCAGTTCTTC. Protein: CASSYWGREGRNEQFF.

This sequence joins TRBV4-1 and TRBJ1-1; the D gene is possibly TRBD1 (5 bases). The CDR3 consists of 16 residues. The ends were cut back, 1 base at V and 0 bases at J, with 12 bases in the middle. CDR1 MGHRA and CDR2 YSYEKL come from the germline V gene. CDR3 DNA sequence: TGCGCCAGCAGCCAAGGGTCAGGGCCCATGAACACTGAAGCTTTCTTT. As protein: CASSQGSGPMNTEAFF.

This clone is a singleton in its sample. This chain joins TRBV5-4 and TRBJ2-7; 7 nucleotides agree with TRBD1. The CDR3 extends over 19 amino acids. V shed 0 bases and J 2 bases; nucleotides not matched to a gene: 17. Germline CDR1 and CDR2: SGHNT and YYREEE (reference sequence). CDR3 coding DNA: TGTGCCAGCAGCTTGGAGGGGGCCCGACAGCGACTCACTACCTACGAGCAGTACTTC. Protein: CASSLEGARQRLTTYEQYF.

The genes are TRBV25-1 and TRBJ1-4; D not resolved. Trimming removed 6 bases from V and 5 bases from J, with 13 bases in between. The CDR3 spans 14 residues. CDR1 MGHDK and CDR2 SYGVNS come from the germline V gene. The CDR3 reads CASSLPGINEKLFF. In DNA form, the CDR3 reads TGTGCCAGCAGCCTGCCGGGGATCAATGAAAAACTGTTTTTT.

This clone was seen a single time. This rearrangement joins TRBV10-3 to TRBJ1-2, with TRBD1 matching 7 bases. The CDR3 runs to 14 residues. V dropped 2 bases and J dropped 3; count of bases not matched to a gene: 3. Germline-derived CDR1 and CDR2 are ENHRY and SYGVKD. The CDR3 region is CAISEQGGDYGYTF. CDR3 DNA: TGTGCCATCAGTGAGCAGGGGGGTGACTATGGCTACACCTTC.

The chain is built from TRBV7-9 and TRBJ2-3, with D perhaps TRBD1 (6 bases). Between the trimmed V and J ends, which lost 1 base and 2 bases, there was a span of 10 bases. The CDR3 is made up of 15 amino acids. Germline V gene lookup returns CDR1 SEHNR and CDR2 FQNEAQ (reference sequence). For the CDR3, the DNA is TGTGCCAGCAGCTTAGGGGGGCTTTACACAGATACGCAGTATTTT. Amino acids: CASSLGGLYTDTQYF.

The rearrangement links TRBV14 to TRBJ2-3; D uncertain. Germline V gene sequence: CDR1 SGHDN, CDR2 FVKESK. Deletions cut 0 bases from V and 7 bases from J, with 14 bases between. CDR3 size: 15 residues. This CDR3 is CASSQDSDNRNTQYF. CDR3 in DNA: TGTGCCAGCAGCCAAGATAGTGACAATCGGAATACGCAGTATTTT. Full variable domain (rest looked up from reference TRBV14 and TRBJ2-3): EAGVTQFPSHSVIEKGQTVTLRCDPISGHDNLYWYRRVMGKEIKFLLHFVKESKQDESGMPNNRFLAERTGGTYSTLKVQPAELEDSGVYFCASSQDSDNRNTQYFGPGTRLTVL.

V gene TRBV19 combines with J gene TRBJ1-2; 9 bases line up with TRBD1. Trimming removed 6 bases from V and 3 bases from J; junction bases left unmatched: 5. CDR3 length: 14 residues. Germline loops: CDR1 LNHDA, CDR2 SQIVND (reference sequence). CDR3 in amino acids: CASRRDRADYGYTF. DNA of the CDR3: TGTGCCAGTAGACGGGACAGGGCGGACTATGGCTACACCTTC.

This rearrangement joins TRBV5-5 to TRBJ2-7; TRBD1 agrees at 9 bases. The CDR3 consists of 14 residues. After removal of 3 bases from V and 3 bases from J, the junction contained 4 bases not matched to a gene. Germline assignment: CDR1 SGHKS and CDR2 YYEKEE (reference sequence). The chain's CDR3 is CASSSGQGSYEQYF. In nucleotides, the CDR3 is TGTGCCAGCAGCTCGGGACAGGGAAGCTACGAGCAGTACTTC.

The genes are TRBV7-2 and TRBJ2-5, with D possibly being TRBD2 (6 bases). Trimming left V 5 bases short and J 5 bases short, with 21 bases between. The CDR3 consists of 16 residues. The germline V gene has CDR1 SGHTA and CDR2 FQGNSA. CDR3: CASSAVASGVGETQYF. CDR3 nucleotides: TGTGCCAGCAGCGCAGTAGCATCGGGAGTGGGGGAGACCCAGTACTTC.

In its sample, this clone was seen a few times. The chain combines TRBV4-2 with TRBJ1-5; a possible D gene is TRBD1 (5 bases). Between the trimmed V and J ends, which lost 0 bases and 0 bases, there was a span of 12 bases. Germline V gene data show CDR1 as LGHNA and CDR2 as YNFKEQ. This CDR3 comprises 17 residues. In nucleotides, the CDR3 is TGTGCCAGCAGCCAAGATAACAGGTTCTATAGCAATCAGCCCCAGCATTTT. Translation: CASSQDNRFYSNQPQHF.